This TCR beta chain emerged from a study of cytomegalovirus exposure and HLA in healthy donors. The V gene lost 3 bases and the J gene lost 1 base, with 17 bases spanning the gap. The germline V gene has CDR1 SGHDT and CDR2 YYEEEE. The CDR3 extends over 17 amino acids. Both 60 Vbeta primers and 13 Jbeta primers went into the PCR. The repertoire was sequenced with immunoSEQ multiplex PCR; TCRdb's copy has only in-frame clones and lacks some. The sample includes around 93,000 clones, about 79% of them seen just once. Sequenced sample: PBMCs. The V call is TRBV5-6, the J call TRBJ2-1, with a tentative D call TRBD2 (7 bases). This clonotype was sampled from a man between 45 and 60 years old in good health and CMV-seronegative. Here the CDR3 reads CASSSPTGRGSYNEQFF. The DNA for the CDR3 is TGTGCCAGCAGCTCGCCAACAGGGAGGGGGTCCTACAATGAGCAGTTCTTC.